What follows are 31 T cell receptor beta chains derived from one specimen sequenced in a study of blood T cell repertoires in COVID-19. Clones were read by immunoSEQ multiplex PCR, and TCRdb kept only the in-frame ones, dropping some. The sample consists of approximately 50,000 clones, around 83% of them appearing once. The sequencing sample was made of peripheral blood. The receptors were sampled from a man aged 55 to 69 with acute or convalescent COVID-19.

The genes are TRBV9 and TRBJ2-1, with D maybe TRBD1 (6 bases). The length of the CDR3 is 14 residues. Deletions cut 3 bases from V and 8 bases from J, with 15 bases between. Germline CDR1 and CDR2: SGDLS and YYNGEE. This CDR3 reads CASSAETGPDEQFF. CDR3 sequence (DNA): TGTGCCAGCAGCGCCGAAACAGGGCCCGATGAGCAGTTCTTC.

V usage is TRBV28 and J usage is TRBJ2-6; tentative D call: TRBD1 (6 bases). The CDR3 is made up of 15 amino acids. Trimming pared 4 bases from V and 2 bases from J, leaving 9 bases between. Germline V lookup: CDR1 MDHEN, CDR2 SYDVKM. The CDR3 nucleotides are TGTGCCAGCAGTTACGCAGGGGCTGGGGCCAACGTCCTGACTTTC. As protein: CASSYAGAGANVLTF. The whole variable domain, filled in from reference TRBV28 and TRBJ2-6, reads DVKVTQSSRYLVKRTGEKVFLECVQDMDHENMFWYRQDPGLGLRLIYFSYDVKMKEKGDIPEGYSVSREKKERFSLILESASTNQTSMYLCASSYAGAGANVLTFGAGSRLTVL.

The chain is built from TRBV5-1 and TRBJ1-4, with unresolved D. This CDR3 is 14 amino acids long. The germline V gene has CDR1 SGHRS and CDR2 YFSETQ. V dropped 1 base and J dropped 1 base, with 5 bases sitting between them. The CDR3 nucleotides are TGCGCCAGCAGCTTGAGCGGAACTAATGAAAAACTGTTTTTT. Translating it yields CASSLSGTNEKLFF.

The chain carries TRBV5-1 and TRBJ1-4; 8 bases agree with TRBD1. The germline gives CDR1 SGHRS, CDR2 YFSETQ. The CDR3 is made up of 14 amino acids. J lost 8 bases, V lost 0 bases, and 3 bases had no gene match. CDR3 loop: CASSLGTGKEKLFF. As DNA, the CDR3 is TGCGCCAGCAGCTTGGGGACAGGGAAAGAAAAACTGTTTTTT.

The V gene is TRBV25-1, the J gene TRBJ2-7, with D possibly TRBD2 on 6 matching bases. The ends were cut back, 3 bases at V and 6 bases at J, with 18 bases in the middle. There are 15 residues in the CDR3. Per the germline V gene, CDR1 is MGHDK and CDR2 is SYGVNS. The CDR3, as DNA: TGTGCCAGCAGTGAGGAGGGACGGCCCTACAGCGAGCAGTACTTC. Amino acids: CASSEEGRPYSEQYF.

The gene calls are TRBV5-1 and TRBJ2-4, with a tentative D call TRBD1 (6 bases). V shed 3 bases and J shed 1 base, with 14 bases lying between them. This CDR3 is 16 amino acids long. Germline assignment: CDR1 SGHRS and CDR2 YFSETQ. The CDR3 sequence: CASSSGQMTAKNIQYF. Here the CDR3 DNA reads TGCGCCAGCAGCTCCGGACAGATGACGGCCAAAAACATTCAGTACTTC.

The CDR3 region is CSVAEREAPKNIQYF. CDR3 nucleotides: TGCAGCGTTGCCGAGCGGGAGGCCCCGAAAAACATTCAGTACTTC. The chain joins TRBV29-1 to TRBJ2-4, with TRBD2 matching over 9 bases. This CDR3 is built from 15 residues. Germline CDR1 is SQVTM and CDR2 is ANQGSEA. After removal of 4 bases from V and 4 bases from J, the junction contained 8 bases not matched to a gene.

The chain couples TRBV14 to TRBJ2-5, with 8 bases matching TRBD1. CDR1 SGHDN and CDR2 FVKESK come from the germline V gene. The ends lost 3 bases at V and 6 bases at J; junction bases unmatched: 3. This CDR3 contains 13 residues. DNA of the CDR3: TGTGCCAGCAGCCAGGACAGGGCACAGACCCAGTACTTC. Its translation: CASSQDRAQTQYF.

V is TRBV6-2 or TRBV6-3 and J is TRBJ2-3; D possibly corresponds to TRBD2 (5 bases). This CDR3 is built from 14 residues. CDR1 is MNHEY and CDR2 is SVGEGT in the germline V gene. Trimming removed 6 bases at V and 2 bases at J, with 12 bases between. The DNA of the CDR3 is TGTGCCAGCAGCTTACTAGGTTACACAGATACGCAGTATTTT. It translates to CASSLLGYTDTQYF.

V and J are TRBV27 and TRBJ1-1, with D possibly matching TRBD1 (6 bases). V gave up 3 bases and J gave up 6 bases, with 14 bases separating them. The germline V gene encodes CDR1 MNHEY and CDR2 SMNVEV (reference sequence). The CDR3 extends over 14 amino acids. CDR3 amino acids: CASSLVRGKAEAFF. In DNA, the CDR3 is TGTGCCAGCAGTTTGGTTAGGGGGAAGGCTGAAGCTTTCTTT.

The V gene is TRBV11-1, the J gene TRBJ2-7; the D gene is possibly TRBD2 (6 bases). V gave up 1 base and J gave up 7 bases, with 17 bases separating them. In germline, CDR1 is SGHAT, CDR2 FQDESV (reference sequence). The CDR3 has 15 amino acids. The CDR3 DNA reads TGTGCCAGCAGCTTAGAGGGTCGGCCCGGAGGGGAGCAGTACTTC. It specifies CASSLEGRPGGEQYF.

The genes are TRBV3-1 (or the pseudogene TRBV3-2) and TRBJ1-5; tentatively, D is TRBD1 (5 bases). The CDR3 has 15 amino acids. CDR1 and CDR2 (germline): LGHDT, YNNKEL (reference sequence). V gave up 4 bases and J gave up 7 bases, with 17 bases separating them. The CDR3 spells CASSLGGEWEQPQHF. DNA of the CDR3: TGTGCCAGCAGCCTGGGGGGAGAGTGGGAACAGCCCCAGCATTTT.

The gene calls are TRBV3-1 (or the pseudogene TRBV3-2) and TRBJ2-5, with TRBD2 identical over 10 bases. CDR3 length: 15 amino acids. Looked up from germline, CDR1 is LGHDT and CDR2 is YNNKEL (reference sequence). The V gene end was trimmed by 7 bases and the J gene end by 1 base; junction bases not matched to a gene: 6. The CDR3 DNA reads TGTGCCAGCACCCTCTGGACTAGCGGCCAAGAGACCCAGTACTTC. It encodes CASTLWTSGQETQYF.

The V and J genes are TRBV2 and TRBJ2-1; weak D call: TRBD1 (6 bases). There are 13 residues in the CDR3. Per the germline V gene, CDR1 is SNHLY and CDR2 is FYNNEI. The V end was cut by 2 bases, the J end by 5 bases, with 7 bases between. CDR3 region: CASSENRDNEQFF. CDR3 DNA sequence: TGTGCCAGCAGTGAAAACAGGGACAATGAGCAGTTCTTC.

This clone turned up a few times. The germline gene is not matched at one end of the junction; a read error may be the cause. The chain links TRBV28 to TRBJ1-5, with 7 bases matching TRBD1. Germline V gives CDR1 MDHEN, CDR2 SYDVKM. The CDR3 contains 18 residues. CDR3 sequence reads: CASSLFPPDRPGNRPQHF. The CDR3 nucleotides read TGTGCCAGCAGTTTATTCCCCCCGGACAGGCCCGGAAATCGGCCCCAGCATTTT. The complete variable domain, with remaining parts taken from reference TRBV28 and TRBJ1-5, reads DVKVTQSSRYLVKRTGEKVFLECVQDMDHENMFWYRQDPGLGLRLIYFSYDVKMKEKGDIPEGYSVSREKKERFSLILESASTNQTSMYLCASSLFPPDRPGNRPQHFGDGTRLSIL.

This chain links TRBV28 with TRBJ2-7, with 7 bases lining up with TRBD1. Germline V gene lookup returns CDR1 MDHEN and CDR2 SYDVKM. This CDR3 has 15 amino acids. V lost 6 bases, J lost 2 bases, and 10 bases stayed unmatched. CDR3: CASRLDRQGAYEQYF. The DNA of the CDR3 is TGTGCCAGCAGGCTCGATAGACAGGGCGCCTACGAGCAGTACTTC.

V and J are TRBV3-1 (or the pseudogene TRBV3-2) and TRBJ1-3, with D hard to call. The CDR3 is 15 residues long. CDR1 and CDR2 (germline): LGHDT, YNNKEL (reference sequence). V was pared by 4 bases and J by 0 bases, with 10 bases between. The CDR3 nucleotides read TGTGCCAGCAGCCTTGCGGGTGGCTCTGGAAACACCATATATTTT. The encoded protein is CASSLAGGSGNTIYF.

The chain has TRBV10-3 and TRBJ2-3, with D possibly being TRBD1 (6 bases). V lost 6 bases, J lost 3 bases, and 19 bases lay in between. Looked up from germline, CDR1 is ENHRY and CDR2 is SYGVKD. This CDR3 region has 16 residues. In DNA form, the CDR3 reads TGTGCCATCAGATCCCCAGGGGAGTCCGGGACAGATACGCAGTATTTT. Translated: CAIRSPGESGTDTQYF.

This clone was counted a few times. The V gene is TRBV19, the J gene TRBJ1-2; D is perhaps TRBD1 (6 bases). CDR3 length equals 14 residues. Germline CDR1 and CDR2: LNHDA and SQIVND (reference sequence). The ends were cut back, 3 bases at V and 5 bases at J, with 13 bases in the middle. The CDR3 DNA is TGTGCCAGTAGTATCCCAGGGGACCCATATGGCTACACCTTC. It translates to CASSIPGDPYGYTF. Together with reference TRBV19 and TRBJ1-2, the CDR3 gives the full variable domain: DGGITQSPKYLFRKEGQNVTLSCEQNLNHDAMYWYRQDPGQGLRLIYYSQIVNDFQKGDIAEGYSVSREKKESFPLTVTSAQKNPTAFYLCASSIPGDPYGYTFGSGTRLTVV.

The J gene is TRBJ1-3, the V gene TRBV18; maybe TRBD1 (6 bases). CDR1 and CDR2 (germline): KGHSH, LQKENI. There are 15 residues in the CDR3. Trimming took 0 bases from V and 5 from J, leaving 11 bases between them. CDR3 in amino acids: CASSPPGRGRNTIYF. CDR3 nucleotides: TGTGCCAGCTCACCACCTGGCAGGGGCAGAAACACCATATATTTT. The full variable domain, its missing parts supplied by reference TRBV18 and TRBJ1-3, is NAGVMQNPRHLVRRRGQEARLRCSPMKGHSHVYWYRQLPEEGLKFMVYLQKENIIDESGMPKERFSAEFPKEGPSILRIQQVVRGDSAAYFCASSPPGRGRNTIYFGEGSWLTVV.

V usage is TRBV6-5 and J usage is TRBJ1-2, with 7 positions matching TRBD1. Trimming removed 6 bases from V and 8 bases from J; junction bases left unmatched: 12. This CDR3 region has 14 residues. Germline CDR1 reads MNHEY; CDR2 reads SVGAGI. CDR3 region: CASSLSGGFKGYTF. The DNA of the CDR3 is TGTGCCAGCAGCCTGTCAGGGGGTTTTAAGGGCTACACCTTC.

The genes are TRBV5-1 and TRBJ2-5, with TRBD2 matching over 12 bases. Trimming removed 3 bases from V and 2 bases from J; junction bases left unmatched: 5. The CDR3 extends over 16 amino acids. The germline V gene has CDR1 SGHRS and CDR2 YFSETQ. The CDR3 here is CASSYGLAGKQETQYF. The CDR3 nucleotides are TGCGCCAGCAGCTATGGACTAGCGGGGAAACAAGAGACCCAGTACTTC.

V usage is TRBV30 and J usage is TRBJ2-1, with a tentative D call TRBD2 (5 bases). V was cut by 6 bases and J by 4 bases, with 16 bases left in between. The CDR3 sequence is 14 residues long. Germline V gene lookup returns CDR1 GTSNPN and CDR2 SVGIG (reference sequence). CDR3 in amino acids: CACTPPDLYNEQFF. CDR3 bases: TGTGCCTGCACGCCCCCGGACTTGTACAATGAGCAGTTCTTC.

V usage is TRBV30 and J usage is TRBJ1-5, with D perhaps matching TRBD1 (6 bases). Germline CDR1 reads GTSNPN; CDR2 reads SVGIG (reference sequence). CDR3 size: 14 residues. Trimming removed 1 base at V and 5 bases at J, with 12 bases between. Written as DNA, the CDR3 is TGTGCCTGGAGTGCAACAGGGTATCATCAGCCCCAGCATTTT. Residues: CAWSATGYHQPQHF.

The chain joins TRBV3-1 (or the pseudogene TRBV3-2) to TRBJ1-5; TRBD1 aligns across 7 bases. The trim removed 4 bases at V and 7 bases at J, leaving 4 bases unmatched. CDR1 and CDR2 from the germline V gene are LGHDT and YNNKEL (reference sequence). The CDR3 is 13 amino acids. In DNA, the CDR3 is TGTGCCAGCAGCCGAAACAGGGGCCAGCCCCAGCATTTT. This codes for CASSRNRGQPQHF.

The V call is TRBV5-1, the J call TRBJ2-2; 7 bases match TRBD1. The ends lost 4 bases at V and 0 bases at J; junction bases unmatched: 9. Germline V gene data show CDR1 as SGHRS and CDR2 as YFSETQ. The CDR3 consists of 17 residues. CDR3 DNA sequence: TGCGCCAGCAGCCGAGGGACCGGGACAGCGAACACCGGGGAGCTGTTTTTT. Protein: CASSRGTGTANTGELFF. Drawing the rest from reference TRBV5-1 and TRBJ2-2, the complete variable domain is KAGVTQTPRYLIKTRGQQVTLSCSPISGHRSVSWYQQTPGQGLQFLFEYFSETQRNKGNFPGRFSGRQFSNSRSEMNVSTLELGDSALYLCASSRGTGTANTGELFFGEGSRLTVL.

The V call is TRBV27, the J call TRBJ2-3, with D possibly matching TRBD2 (5 bases). This CDR3 has 14 amino acids. Germline V CDR1 and CDR2: MNHEY, SMNVEV (reference sequence). Trimming pared 2 bases from V and 2 bases from J, leaving 8 bases between. The CDR3 region is CASSLRGITDTQYF. The CDR3 DNA reads as TGTGCCAGCAGTTTACGGGGTATCACAGATACGCAGTATTTT.

The chain links TRBV7-9 to TRBJ2-5; no definite D call. The germline V gene has CDR1 SEHNR and CDR2 FQNEAQ (reference sequence). The CDR3 totals 16 residues. The V gene lost 5 bases and the J gene lost 5 bases, with 21 bases spanning the gap. The CDR3 reads CASSIRRTHRAETQYF. In DNA, the CDR3 is TGTGCCAGCAGCATCCGCCGCACCCACCGCGCTGAGACCCAGTACTTC.

The chain carries TRBV10-3 and TRBJ2-3, with TRBD2 matching over 11 bases. The J segment lost 4 bases and the V segment lost 7 bases, leaving 7 bases of the junction unmatched. CDR1 and CDR2 from the germline V gene are ENHRY and SYGVKD. This CDR3 comprises 15 residues. DNA for the CDR3: TGTGCCATCAAGACTAGCGGGACGTCTGCAGATACGCAGTATTTT. Its translation is CAIKTSGTSADTQYF.

The chain combines TRBV2 with TRBJ2-2, with D perhaps matching TRBD2 (7 bases). This CDR3 has 14 residues. The germline V gene encodes CDR1 SNHLY and CDR2 FYNNEI. Deletions cut 7 bases from V and 7 bases from J, with 16 bases between. CDR3 nucleotide sequence: TGTGCCAGCATCGGAGGACTAGGGGGCGGGGAGCTGTTTTTT. Translated, it gives CASIGGLGGGELFF.

The chain joins TRBV5-5 to TRBJ1-3, with D perhaps TRBD1 (6 bases). The CDR3 covers 12 residues. V lost 0 bases and J 11 bases, leaving 9 bases between the germline ends. Germline values: CDR1 SGHKS, CDR2 YYEKEE (reference sequence). The CDR3 DNA reads TGTGCCAGCAGCTTGGGGGCAGGGGCCATATATTTT. As protein: CASSLGAGAIYF.